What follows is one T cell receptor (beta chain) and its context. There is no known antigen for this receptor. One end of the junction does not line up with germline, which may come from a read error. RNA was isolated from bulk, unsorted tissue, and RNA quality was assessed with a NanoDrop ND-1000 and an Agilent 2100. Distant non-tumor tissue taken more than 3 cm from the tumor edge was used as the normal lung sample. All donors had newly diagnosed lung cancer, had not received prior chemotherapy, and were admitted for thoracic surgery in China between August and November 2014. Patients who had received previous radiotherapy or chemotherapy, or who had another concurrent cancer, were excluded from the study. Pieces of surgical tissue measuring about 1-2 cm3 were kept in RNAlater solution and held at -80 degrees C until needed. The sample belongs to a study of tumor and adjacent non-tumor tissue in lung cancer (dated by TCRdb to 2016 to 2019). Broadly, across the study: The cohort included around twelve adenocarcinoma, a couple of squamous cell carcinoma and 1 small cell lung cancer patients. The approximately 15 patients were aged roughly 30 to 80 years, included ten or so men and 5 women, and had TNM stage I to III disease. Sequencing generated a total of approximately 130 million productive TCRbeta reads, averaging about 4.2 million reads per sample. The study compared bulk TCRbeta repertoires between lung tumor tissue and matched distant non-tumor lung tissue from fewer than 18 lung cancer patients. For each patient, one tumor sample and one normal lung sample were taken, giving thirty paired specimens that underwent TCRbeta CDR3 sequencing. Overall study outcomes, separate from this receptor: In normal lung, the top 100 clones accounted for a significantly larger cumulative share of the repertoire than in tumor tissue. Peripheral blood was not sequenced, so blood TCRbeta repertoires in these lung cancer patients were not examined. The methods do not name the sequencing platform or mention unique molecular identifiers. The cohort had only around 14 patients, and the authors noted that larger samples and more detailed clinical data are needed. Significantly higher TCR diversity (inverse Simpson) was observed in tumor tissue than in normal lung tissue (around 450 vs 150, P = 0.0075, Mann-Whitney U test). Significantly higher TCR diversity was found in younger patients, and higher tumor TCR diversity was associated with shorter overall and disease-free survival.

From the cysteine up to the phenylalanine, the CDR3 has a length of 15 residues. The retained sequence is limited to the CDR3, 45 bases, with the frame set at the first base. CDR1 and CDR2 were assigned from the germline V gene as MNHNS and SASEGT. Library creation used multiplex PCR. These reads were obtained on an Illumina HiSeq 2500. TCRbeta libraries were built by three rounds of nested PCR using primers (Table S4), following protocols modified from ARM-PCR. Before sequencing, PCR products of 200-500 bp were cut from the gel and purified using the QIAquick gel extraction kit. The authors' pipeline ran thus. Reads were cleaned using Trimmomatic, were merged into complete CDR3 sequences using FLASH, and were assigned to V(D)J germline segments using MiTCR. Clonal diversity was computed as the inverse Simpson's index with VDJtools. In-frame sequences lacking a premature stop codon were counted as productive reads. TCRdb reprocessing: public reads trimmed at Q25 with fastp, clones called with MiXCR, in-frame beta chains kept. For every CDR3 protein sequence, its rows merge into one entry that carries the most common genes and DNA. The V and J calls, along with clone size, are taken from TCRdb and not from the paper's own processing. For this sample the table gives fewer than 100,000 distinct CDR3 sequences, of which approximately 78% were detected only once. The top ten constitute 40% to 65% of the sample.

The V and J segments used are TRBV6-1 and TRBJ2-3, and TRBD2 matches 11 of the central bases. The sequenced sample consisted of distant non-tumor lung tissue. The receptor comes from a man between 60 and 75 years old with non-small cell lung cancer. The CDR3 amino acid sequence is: CASSQLAGDVDTHYF. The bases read TGTGCCAGCAGCCAACTAGCGGGGGATGTAGATACGCACTATTTT.